The 5 T cell receptor beta chains below all came from one sample that was sequenced in a study of read filtering for tumor transcriptome and immune sequencing. Molecular barcoded adaptors covering alpha/delta and beta/gamma chains were used on 400 to 450 ng RNA. MiXCR, run by TCRdb on the reads, gives a single entry per CDR3 protein. The repertoire holds approximately 61,000 distinct CDR3 sequences, with about a fifth as singletons. The sample taken for sequencing was a population of CD138-negative cells sorted from bone marrow. These receptors were obtained from a donor aged 40 or older with multiple myeloma.

This clonotype turned up a few times. This may stem from a read error, because a much larger clone lies one nucleotide away. The chain combines TRBV11-3 with TRBJ2-1; D unresolved. The CDR3 has 11 amino acids. Germline CDR1 is SGHNT and CDR2 is YENEEA. Deletions cut 5 bases from V and 7 bases from J, with 6 bases between. The chain's CDR3 is CASSRVNEQFF. CDR3 nucleotide sequence: TGTGCCAGCAGCCGAGTAAATGAGCAGTTCTTC.

This clonotype occurred many times. The chain links TRBV2 to TRBJ2-1; D is unresolved. Trimming shortened V by 2 bases and J by 9 bases, and 14 bases separated the two germline ends. The CDR3 runs 14 residues. The germline V gene has CDR1 SNHLY and CDR2 FYNNEI. CDR3 DNA: TGTGCCAGCAGTGAAAGTCCCCACCCCGGTGAGCAGTTCTTC. It specifies CASSESPHPGEQFF.

Only a few counts were recorded for this clonotype. J is TRBJ2-6 and V is TRBV7-8; perhaps TRBD2 as D (6 bases). V shed 5 bases and J shed 0 bases, with 17 bases lying between them. The CDR3 runs 18 residues. CDR1 is SGHVS and CDR2 is FQNEAQ in the germline V gene. CDR3 sequence reads: CASSLRELGSSGANVLTF. Written as DNA, the CDR3 is TGTGCCAGCAGCCTACGGGAGCTGGGCAGCTCTGGGGCCAACGTCCTGACTTTC.

This rearrangement joins TRBV7-8 to TRBJ2-3; 10 bases are a match to TRBD2. Germline CDR1 is SGHVS and CDR2 is FQNEAQ. J gave up 2 bases and V 0 bases, and 5 bases lay outside the gene matches. The CDR3 has 17 amino acids. CDR3 in amino acids: CASSLAGLAVITDTQYF. In nucleotides, the CDR3 is TGTGCCAGCAGCTTAGCTGGACTAGCGGTAATCACAGATACGCAGTATTTT.

As regards this clonotype: This may be a read error, as it is one base from a much larger clone. The CDR3 protein is CASSHRELLF. CDR3 nucleotide sequence: TGTGCCAGCAGCCACCGGGAGCTGCTTTTT. The genes are TRBV11-2 and TRBJ2-2; maybe TRBD2 (6 bases). CDR1 SGHAT and CDR2 FQNNGV come from the germline V gene. This CDR3 region has 10 residues.